Sequencing of this T cell receptor beta chain was carried out in a study of early T cells in non-severe SARS-CoV-2 infection (dated by TCRdb to 2020 to 2022). With respect to the entire study: Because TCR sequencing relied on bulk RNA taken from unsorted whole blood, pairing of alpha and beta chains was not possible.

Of note for this clonotype: It has no known antigen specificity. No clone much larger than this one lies a single base away; base qualities are absent.

To prepare the library, 5' RACE was applied. Sequencing used a NextSeq 500. In the TCR library protocol, unique molecular identifiers were attached to individual cDNA molecules to correct for PCR bias and sequencing error. Both TCR alpha and beta chains were sequenced, and tight co-correlation was observed between alpha and beta sequence abundances in each sample. The original pipeline was this. Decombinator V4 was used to annotate TCR sequences for V gene, J gene and CDR3. Expanded TCRs were defined as changing significantly between any two time points under a Poisson model with p below 0.0001. TCR abundances were normalised to the total number of TCRs sequenced per sample and expressed as counts per million. TRAV1-2 paired with TRAJ12, TRAJ20 or TRAJ33 defined MAIT TCRs, while TRAV10 paired with TRAJ18 defined iNKT TCRs. VDJdb, accessed 1 November 2021, was searched for CMV, EBV and SARS-CoV-2 annotated TCRs, excluding TCRs annotated for multiple antigens. The public reads were reprocessed in TCRdb via fastp at Q25 and MiXCR, keeping in-frame beta chains. Every entry covers one CDR3 protein and lists the most common genes and DNA from its rows. It is TCRdb's table, rather than the study itself, that gives the V and J calls and clone size. The sample has approximately 37,000 distinct CDR3 sequences on record, approximately 4.8% of them singletons. The ten top clones hold 4.5% to 5.5% of the sample.

Study-wide conclusions, independent of this receptor: Matching against VDJdb was skewed toward anti-spike CD8 responses, likely underestimated virus-specific expansions, and missed private and CD4 specificities.

The study was a case-control design nested within a healthcare worker cohort in London, UK, with weekly nasopharyngeal swab PCR tests and blood sampling. Healthcare workers were recruited between 23 and 31 March 2020, during the week of the UK lockdown, and were followed weekly for up to about 15 weeks. V gives up 11 bases and J gives up 0 bases, and the segment between their germline ends measures 17 bases. Sequences LGHNT (CDR1) and FRNRAP (CDR2) are obtained from the germline V gene. There are 15 amino acids in the CDR3, from cysteine to phenylalanine inclusive. Here the CDR3 DNA is all that survives: 45 bases in frame from base 1.

In this chain, TRBV12-5 is recombined with TRBJ2-1, with TRBD1 as a weak D call on 6 bases. Source material: whole blood. This clonotype was sampled from an adult who was a healthcare worker with PCR-confirmed SARS-CoV-2 infection or an uninfected control (not recorded which). The CDR3 has the sequence CAGSGTSSSYNEQFF. The sequence in DNA is TGTGCTGGATCCGGGACATCAAGCTCCTACAATGAGCAGTTCTTC.